Many counts were recorded for the clone carrying this T cell receptor beta chain. This sample was taken from a study of spatial heterogeneity in lung cancer. Time point specified: sample taken at primary tumor resection. Whole RNA obtained from tumor, nontumor lung or frozen PBMC underwent sequencing without sorting. Losses at the gene ends were 7 bases for V and 4 bases for J; bases not matched to a gene: 4. This CDR3 has 14 amino acids. Germline CDR1 is MDHEN and CDR2 is SYDVKM. Via MiXCR, TCRdb re-called the 5' RACE reads, giving one row per CDR3 protein. The sample lists approximately 40,000 distinct CDR3 sequences, around 5.2% seen once, with 20% to 30% in the top ten.

The sequencing used PBMCs, collected at surgery. This receptor was identified in a female donor with early-stage non-small cell lung cancer. This sequence joins TRBV28 and TRBJ1-5, with TRBD1 matching over 10 bases. DNA for the CDR3: TGTGCCAGCACCCGGACAGGGGGAAATCAGCCCCAGCATTTT. Protein product: CASTRTGGNQPQHF.